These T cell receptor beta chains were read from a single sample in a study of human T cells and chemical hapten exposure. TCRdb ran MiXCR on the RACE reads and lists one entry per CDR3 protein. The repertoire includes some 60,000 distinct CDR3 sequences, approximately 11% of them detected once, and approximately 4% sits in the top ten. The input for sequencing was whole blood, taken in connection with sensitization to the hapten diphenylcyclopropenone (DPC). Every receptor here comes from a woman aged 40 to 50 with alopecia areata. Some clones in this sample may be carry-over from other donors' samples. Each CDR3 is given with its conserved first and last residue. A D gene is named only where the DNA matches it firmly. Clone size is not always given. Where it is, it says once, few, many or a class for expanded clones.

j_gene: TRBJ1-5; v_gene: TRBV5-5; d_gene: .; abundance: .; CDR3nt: TGTGCCAGCAGCTTGGAGAGGGGGGATCAGCCCCAGCATTTT; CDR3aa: CASSLERGDQPQHF
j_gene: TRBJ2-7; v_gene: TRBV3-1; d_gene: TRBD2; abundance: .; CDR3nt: TGTGCCAGCAGCCGAACTGAAGCGGGAGGGTACGAGCAGTACTTC; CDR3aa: CASSRTEAGGYEQYF
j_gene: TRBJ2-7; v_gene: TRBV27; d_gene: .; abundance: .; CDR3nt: TGTGCCAGCACACGGTTATTCGCGGGTGACGTAGTATACTACGAGCAGTACTTC; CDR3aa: CASTRLFAGDVVYYEQYF
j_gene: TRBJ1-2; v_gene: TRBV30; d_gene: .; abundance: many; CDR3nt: TGTGCCTGGAGACAGGCCAACTATGGCTACACCTTC; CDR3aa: CAWRQANYGYTF
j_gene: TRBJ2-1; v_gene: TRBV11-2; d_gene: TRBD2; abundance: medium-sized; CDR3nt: TGTGCCAGCAACCCTCACCCGGGACTAGCGGACAATGAGCAGTTCTTC; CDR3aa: CASNPHPGLADNEQFF
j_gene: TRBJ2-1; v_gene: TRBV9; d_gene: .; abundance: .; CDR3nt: TGTGCCAGCAGCGTAGAGGACAGCTCCTACAATGAGCAGTTCTTC; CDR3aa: CASSVEDSSYNEQFF
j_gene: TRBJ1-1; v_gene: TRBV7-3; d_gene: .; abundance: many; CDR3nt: TGTGCCAGCAGCCCTGACATGAACACTGAAGCTTTCTTT; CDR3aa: CASSPDMNTEAFF
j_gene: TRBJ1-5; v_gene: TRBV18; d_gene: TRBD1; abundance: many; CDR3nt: TGTGCCAGCTCACCGGACAGGGATCAGCCCCAGCATTTT; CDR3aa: CASSPDRDQPQHF
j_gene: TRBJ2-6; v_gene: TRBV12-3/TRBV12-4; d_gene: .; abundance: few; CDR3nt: TGTGCCAGCAGTTTGTCTCTGGGATCCAACGTCCTGACTTTC; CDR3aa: CASSLSLGSNVLTF
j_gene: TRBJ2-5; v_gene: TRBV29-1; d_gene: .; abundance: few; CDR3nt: TGCAGCGCGCTGGGGGGGCGGTACCAAGAGACCCAGTACTTC; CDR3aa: CSALGGRYQETQYF
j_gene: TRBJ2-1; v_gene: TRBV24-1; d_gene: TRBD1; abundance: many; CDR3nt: TGTGCCACCAGTGATTTAACAGGGGGAGGATATGGTGAGCAGTTCTTC; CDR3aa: CATSDLTGGGYGEQFF
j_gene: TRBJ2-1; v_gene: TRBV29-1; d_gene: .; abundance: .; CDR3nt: TGCAGCACGTCGGGTGTTAATGAGCAGTTCTTC; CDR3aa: CSTSGVNEQFF
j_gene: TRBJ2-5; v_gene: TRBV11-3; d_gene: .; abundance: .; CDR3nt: TGTGCCAGCAGCGCCTACCCACCGGGATCTAAAGGGGAGACCCAGTACTTC; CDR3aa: CASSAYPPGSKGETQYF
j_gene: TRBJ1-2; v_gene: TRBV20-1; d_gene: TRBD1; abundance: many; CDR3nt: TGCAGTGCTAGAAGAATTGGACAGGGGGCGGGTGGCTACACCTTC; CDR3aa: CSARRIGQGAGGYTF
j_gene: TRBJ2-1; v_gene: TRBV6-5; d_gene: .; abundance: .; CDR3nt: TGTGCCAGCAGCCTTAGGAGCTACAATGAGCAGTTCTTC; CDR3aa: CASSLRSYNEQFF
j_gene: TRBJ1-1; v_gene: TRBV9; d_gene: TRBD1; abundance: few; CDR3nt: TGTGCCAGCAGCCCTAGGACAGGGGTGAACACTGAAGCTTTCTTT; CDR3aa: CASSPRTGVNTEAFF
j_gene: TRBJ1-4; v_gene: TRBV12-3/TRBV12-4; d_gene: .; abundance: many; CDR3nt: TGTGCCAGCAGTTCTCAGCAAGGAGGAAAACTGTTTTTT; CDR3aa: CASSSQQGGKLFF
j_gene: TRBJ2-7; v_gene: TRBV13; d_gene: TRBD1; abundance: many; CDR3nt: TGTGCCAGCAGCTTTCGGACAGGGGGAAACGAGCAGTACTTC; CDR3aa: CASSFRTGGNEQYF
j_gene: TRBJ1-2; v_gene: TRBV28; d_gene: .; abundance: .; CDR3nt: TGTGCCAGCAGTTCCCCCTTTGCGGCCGGGCAACGTGGCTACACCTTC; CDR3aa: CASSSPFAAGQRGYTF
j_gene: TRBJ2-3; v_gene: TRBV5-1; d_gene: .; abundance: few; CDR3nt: TGCGCCACCCACCCCGAGCAGGCCACAGATACGCAGTATTTT; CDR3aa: CATHPEQATDTQYF
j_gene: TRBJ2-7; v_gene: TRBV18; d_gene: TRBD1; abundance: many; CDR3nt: TGTGCCAGCTCACACGGACAGGGAAACTCCTACGAGCAGTACTTC; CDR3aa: CASSHGQGNSYEQYF
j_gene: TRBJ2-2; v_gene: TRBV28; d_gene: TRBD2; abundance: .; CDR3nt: TGTGCCAGCAGTTTAGCGGGAGGGCCGATAGGGGAGCTGTTTTTT; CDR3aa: CASSLAGGPIGELFF
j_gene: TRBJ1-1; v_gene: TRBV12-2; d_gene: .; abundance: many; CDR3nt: TGTGCAAGTCGCTTAGTACGGACCTGGAACACTGAAGCTTTCTTT; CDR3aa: CASRLVRTWNTEAFF
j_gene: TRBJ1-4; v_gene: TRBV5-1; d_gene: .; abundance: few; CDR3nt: TGCGCCAGCAGCCAACAGCAGCCTTCTGAAAAACTGTTTTTT; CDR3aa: CASSQQQPSEKLFF
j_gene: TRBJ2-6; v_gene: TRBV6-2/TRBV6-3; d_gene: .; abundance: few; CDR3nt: TGTGCCAGCAGTACTGACAGCTCTGGGGCCAACGTCCTGACTTTC; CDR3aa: CASSTDSSGANVLTF
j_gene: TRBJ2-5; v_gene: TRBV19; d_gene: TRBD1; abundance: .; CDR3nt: TGTGCCAGTATGGGGGGACAGGGACGACAAGAGACCCAGTACTTC; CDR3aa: CASMGGQGRQETQYF
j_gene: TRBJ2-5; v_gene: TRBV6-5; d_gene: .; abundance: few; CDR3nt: TGTGCCAGCAATGGGGGAATCGTGGAGACCCAGTACTTC; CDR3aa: CASNGGIVETQYF
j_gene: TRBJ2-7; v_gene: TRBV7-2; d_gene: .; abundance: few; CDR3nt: TGTGCCAGCAGCTTAGAGGTTCCCTACGAGCAGTACTTC; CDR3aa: CASSLEVPYEQYF
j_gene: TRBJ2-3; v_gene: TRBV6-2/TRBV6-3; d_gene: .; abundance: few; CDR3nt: TGTGCCAGCAGTTACGGTGGCACAGATACGCAGTATTTT; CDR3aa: CASSYGGTDTQYF